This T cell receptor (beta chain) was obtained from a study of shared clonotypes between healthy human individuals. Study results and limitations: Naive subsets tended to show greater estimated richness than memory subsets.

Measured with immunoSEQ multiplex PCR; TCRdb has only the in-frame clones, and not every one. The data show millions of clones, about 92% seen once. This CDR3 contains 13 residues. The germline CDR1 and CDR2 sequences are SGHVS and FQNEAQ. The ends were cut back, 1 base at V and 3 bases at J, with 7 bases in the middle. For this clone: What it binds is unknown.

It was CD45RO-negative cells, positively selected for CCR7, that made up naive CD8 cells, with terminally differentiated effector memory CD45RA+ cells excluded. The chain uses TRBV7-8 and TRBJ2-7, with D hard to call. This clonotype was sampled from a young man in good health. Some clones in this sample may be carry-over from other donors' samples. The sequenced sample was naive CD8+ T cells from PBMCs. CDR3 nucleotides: TGTGCCAGCAGCTTAGTCCCAGGCTACGAGCAGTACTTC. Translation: CASSLVPGYEQYF. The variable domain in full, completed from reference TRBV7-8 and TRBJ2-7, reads GAGVSQSPRYKVAKRGQDVALRCDPISGHVSLFWYQQALGQGPEFLTYFQNEAQLDKSGLPSDRFFAERPEGSVSTLKIQRTQQEDSAVYLCASSLVPGYEQYFGPGTRLTVT.